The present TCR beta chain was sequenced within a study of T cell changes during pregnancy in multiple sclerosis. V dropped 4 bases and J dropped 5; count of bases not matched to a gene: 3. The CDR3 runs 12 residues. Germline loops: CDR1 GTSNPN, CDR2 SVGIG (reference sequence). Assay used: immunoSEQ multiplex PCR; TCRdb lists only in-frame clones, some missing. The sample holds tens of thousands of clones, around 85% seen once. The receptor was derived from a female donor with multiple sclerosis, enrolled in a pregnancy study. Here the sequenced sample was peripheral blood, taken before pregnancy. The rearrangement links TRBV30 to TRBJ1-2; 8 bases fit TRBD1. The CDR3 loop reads CAWKQGGYGYTF. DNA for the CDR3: TGTGCCTGGAAACAGGGGGGGTATGGCTACACCTTC.